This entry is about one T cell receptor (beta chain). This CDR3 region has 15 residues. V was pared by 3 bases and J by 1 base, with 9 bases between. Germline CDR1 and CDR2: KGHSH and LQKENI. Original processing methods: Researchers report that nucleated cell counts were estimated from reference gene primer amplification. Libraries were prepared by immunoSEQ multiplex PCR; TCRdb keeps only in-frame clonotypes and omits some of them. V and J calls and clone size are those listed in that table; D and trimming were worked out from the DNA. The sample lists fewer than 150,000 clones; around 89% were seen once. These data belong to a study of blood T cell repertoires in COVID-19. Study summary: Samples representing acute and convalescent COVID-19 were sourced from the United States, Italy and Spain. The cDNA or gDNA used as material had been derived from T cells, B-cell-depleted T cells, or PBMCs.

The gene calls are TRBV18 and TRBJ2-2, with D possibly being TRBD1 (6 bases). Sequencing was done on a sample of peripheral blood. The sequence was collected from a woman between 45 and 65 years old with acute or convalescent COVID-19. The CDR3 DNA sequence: TGTGCCAGCTCACCTGGGACACTGAACACCGGGGAGCTGTTTTTT. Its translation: CASSPGTLNTGELFF.